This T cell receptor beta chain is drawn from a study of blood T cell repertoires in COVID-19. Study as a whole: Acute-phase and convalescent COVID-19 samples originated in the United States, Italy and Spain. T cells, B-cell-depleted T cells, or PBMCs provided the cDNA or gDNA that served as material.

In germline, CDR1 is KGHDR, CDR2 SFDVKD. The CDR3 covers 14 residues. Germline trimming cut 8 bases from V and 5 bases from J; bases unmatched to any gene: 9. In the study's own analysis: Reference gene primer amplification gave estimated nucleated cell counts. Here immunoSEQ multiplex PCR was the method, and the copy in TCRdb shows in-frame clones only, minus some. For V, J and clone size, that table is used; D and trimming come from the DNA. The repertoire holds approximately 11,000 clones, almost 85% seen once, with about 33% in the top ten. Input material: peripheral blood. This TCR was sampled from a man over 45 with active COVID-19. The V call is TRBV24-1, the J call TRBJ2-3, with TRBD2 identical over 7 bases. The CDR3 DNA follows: TGTGCCACCACCCGAAGCGGGATGGGAGATACGCAGTATTTT. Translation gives CATTRSGMGDTQYF.